The present T cell receptor beta chain was sequenced within a study of cytomegalovirus exposure and HLA in healthy donors. Sequencing used immunoSEQ multiplex PCR; TCRdb keeps in-frame clones, though not all of them. The sample yields 150,000 or so clones, 86% seen once. Concerning this clone: Its antigen is undetermined.

Study conclusions and caveats: Rarity characterized most TCR sequences, yet some public TCRs appeared in many donors.

The ends lost 2 bases at V and 7 bases at J; junction bases unmatched: 12. The CDR3 is made up of 16 amino acids. Germline assignment: CDR1 SGHAT and CDR2 FQNNGV. This TCR derives from a human donor in good health. The rearrangement links TRBV11-2 to TRBJ2-7, with TRBD2 identical over 9 bases. Input material: PBMCs. The CDR3, as DNA: TGTGCCAGCAGCTTATATGGGGGCGGGAGGGCATATGAGCAGTACTTC. It translates to CASSLYGGGRAYEQYF.